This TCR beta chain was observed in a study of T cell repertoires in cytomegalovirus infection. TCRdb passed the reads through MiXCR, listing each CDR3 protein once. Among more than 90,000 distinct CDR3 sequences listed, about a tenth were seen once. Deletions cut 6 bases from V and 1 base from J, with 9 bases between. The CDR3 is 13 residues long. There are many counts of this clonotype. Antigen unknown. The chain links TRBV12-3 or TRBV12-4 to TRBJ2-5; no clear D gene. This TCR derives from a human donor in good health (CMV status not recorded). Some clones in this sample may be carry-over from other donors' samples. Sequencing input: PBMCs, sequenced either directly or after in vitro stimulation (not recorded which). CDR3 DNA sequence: TGTGCCAGCAGATCCCCGGGCCAAGAGACCCAGTACTTC. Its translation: CASRSPGQETQYF.